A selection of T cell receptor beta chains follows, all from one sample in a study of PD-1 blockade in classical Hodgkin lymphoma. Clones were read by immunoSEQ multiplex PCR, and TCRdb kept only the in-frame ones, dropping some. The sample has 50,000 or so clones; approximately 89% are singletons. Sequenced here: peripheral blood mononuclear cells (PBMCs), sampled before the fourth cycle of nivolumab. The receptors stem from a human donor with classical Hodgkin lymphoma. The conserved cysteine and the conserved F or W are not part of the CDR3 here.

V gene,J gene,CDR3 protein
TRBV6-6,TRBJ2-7,ASTGDRLTYEQY
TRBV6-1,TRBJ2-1,ASSEGGGYNEQF
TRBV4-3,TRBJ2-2,ASSQRTGAAGELF
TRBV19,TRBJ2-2,ASSIVGLAGSNTGELF
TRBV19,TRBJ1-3,ASSMLDRGISGNTIY
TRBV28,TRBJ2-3,ASSPSSGGSSTDTQY
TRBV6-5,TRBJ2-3,ASGESGLAGDTQY
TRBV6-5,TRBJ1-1,ASKAPGRLNTEAF
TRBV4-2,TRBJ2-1,ASSQVSSGAVNEQF
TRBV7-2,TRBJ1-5,ASSLGQAWGQPQH
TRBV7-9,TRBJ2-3,ASSYPGVDTQY
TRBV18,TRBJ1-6,ASSQLRQGADSPLH